One sample yielded the 22 T cell receptor beta chains listed below, sequenced in a study of T cell repertoires in cytomegalovirus infection. TCRdb analysed the reads with MiXCR anew, one entry per CDR3 protein. The sample records around 260,000 distinct CDR3 sequences, approximately 8.3% being singletons. What was sequenced was PBMCs. These receptors were obtained from a human donor in good health (CMV status not recorded). Some clones in this sample may be carry-over from other donors' samples.

This clonotype appeared many times. The rearrangement uses TRBV7-2 and TRBJ1-4, with a weak D call TRBD1 (5 bases). Trimming pared 6 bases from V and 4 bases from J, leaving 12 bases between. Germline assignment: CDR1 SGHTA and CDR2 FQGNSA. The CDR3 length is 14 residues. CDR3 DNA sequence: TGTGCCAGCAGATCGGGACCGGTTAATGAAAAACTGTTTTTT. Translating it yields CASRSGPVNEKLFF. Supplemented by reference TRBV7-2 and TRBJ1-4, the full variable domain reads GAGVSQSPSNKVTEKGKDVELRCDPISGHTALYWYRQSLGQGLEFLIYFQGNSAPDKSGLPSDRFSAERTGGSVSTLTIQRTQQEDSAVYLCASRSGPVNEKLFFGSGTQLSVL.

This clonotype showed up many times. The chain recombines TRBV12-3 or TRBV12-4 with TRBJ2-4; TRBD1 aligns across 7 bases. The CDR3 is made up of 15 amino acids. The junction had 12 bases not matched to a gene; V was cut back by 6 bases and J by 7 bases. CDR3 amino acids: CASRPVTGQSNIQYF. DNA of the CDR3: TGTGCCAGCAGGCCCGTGACAGGGCAGTCGAACATTCAGTACTTC.

The chain recombines TRBV28 with TRBJ2-3; D is perhaps TRBD2 (6 bases). Germline V CDR1 and CDR2: MDHEN, SYDVKM. The CDR3 contains 14 residues. Trimming removed 6 bases from V and 2 bases from J, with 12 bases in between. CDR3 sequence reads: CASRTAGYTDTQYF. CDR3 sequence (DNA): TGTGCCAGCAGAACTGCGGGGTACACAGATACGCAGTATTTT.

This clonotype was counted ten times or more. The rearrangement uses TRBV6-1 and TRBJ2-3; D is uncertain. The CDR3 spans 17 residues. V shed 5 bases and J shed 3 bases, with 21 bases lying between them. Germline CDR1 reads MNHNS; CDR2 reads SASEGT. The CDR3 sequence is CASSWGSRWRGTDTQYF. Here the CDR3 DNA reads TGTGCCAGCAGTTGGGGTTCGAGGTGGCGAGGTACAGATACGCAGTATTTT.

This clonotype was recorded a few times. The chain links TRBV5-1 to TRBJ1-2; possible D gene TRBD1, 6 bases. Germline CDR1 SGHRS, CDR2 YFSETQ. This CDR3 has 14 amino acids. Trimming removed 3 bases at V and 6 bases at J, with 15 bases between. DNA of the CDR3: TGCGCCAGCAGCTCGGGATCAGGGGTTGATGGCTACACCTTC. Its protein is CASSSGSGVDGYTF.

In this sample, this clonotype turned up a few times. This chain joins TRBV18 and TRBJ2-5, with a possible D match to TRBD1 (5 bases). Germline V gene sequence: CDR1 KGHSH, CDR2 LQKENI. With 6 bases removed from V and 0 bases from J, the gap between germline ends came to 11 bases. The CDR3 is made up of 14 amino acids. In DNA, the CDR3 is TGTGCCAGCTCGACCGGCAGGGACCAAGAGACCCAGTACTTC. This codes for CASSTGRDQETQYF.

In its sample, this clonotype was seen many times. The rearrangement joins TRBV15 to TRBJ2-2, with 9 bases fitting TRBD1. Germline V CDR1 and CDR2: LNHNV, YYDKDF (reference sequence). The CDR3 sequence is 20 residues long. The trim removed 0 bases at V and 1 base at J, leaving 12 bases unmatched. The CDR3 is CATSRDGGFRGQGNTGELFF. CDR3 sequence (DNA): TGTGCCACCAGCAGAGATGGAGGGTTCCGGGGACAGGGGAACACCGGGGAGCTGTTTTTT.

This clonotype was picked up many times. The rearrangement uses TRBV7-2 and TRBJ2-3, with TRBD2 matching over 7 bases. The germline V gene has CDR1 SGHTA and CDR2 FQGNSA. Unmatched junction bases numbered 6, after V lost 1 base and J lost 2 bases. The CDR3 consists of 16 residues. In nucleotides, the CDR3 is TGTGCCAGCAGCTTAGTACCGGGAGGTGCCACAGATACGCAGTATTTT. Protein product: CASSLVPGGATDTQYF.

This clonotype was recorded a few times. V and J are TRBV20-1 and TRBJ1-2, with D unclear. This CDR3 contains 14 residues. CDR1 is DFQATT, CDR2 SNEGSKA, per germline (reference sequence). The V end was cut by 1 base, the J end by 6 bases, with 15 bases between. This CDR3 is CSARGPGSKDGYTF. CDR3 nucleotide sequence: TGCAGTGCTAGAGGTCCAGGAAGTAAGGATGGCTACACCTTC.

The CDR3 sequence is CASSYKSGETYEQYF. The CDR3, as DNA: TGTGCCAGCAGTTATAAGAGCGGGGAGACCTACGAGCAGTACTTC. The chain links TRBV6-2 or TRBV6-3 to TRBJ2-7; 7 nucleotides agree with TRBD2. The length of the CDR3 is 15 residues. V gave up 3 bases and J gave up 2 bases; unmatched junction bases: 7. Germline V gene sequence: CDR1 MNHEY, CDR2 SVGEGT.

This clonotype was detected only a few times. V is TRBV25-1 and J is TRBJ1-1; 10 bases are shared with TRBD1. CDR3 length: 17 residues. Germline V CDR1 and CDR2: MGHDK, SYGVNS. Trimming removed 3 bases from V and 1 base from J; junction bases left unmatched: 8. CDR3 loop: CASSDPSRDRGNTEAFF. CDR3 sequence (DNA): TGTGCCAGCAGTGACCCCTCACGGGACAGGGGGAACACTGAAGCTTTCTTT.

Ten or more counts support this clonotype. The rearrangement links TRBV7-2 to TRBJ1-3; D unresolved. This CDR3 has 13 amino acids. V shed 2 bases and J shed 3 bases, with 5 bases lying between them. Germline CDR1 SGHTA, CDR2 FQGNSA. CDR3 nucleotide sequence: TGTGCCAGCAGCTTATATAATGGAAACACCATATATTTT. Translating it yields CASSLYNGNTIYF.

This clonotype was observed at least ten times. The V gene is TRBV7-2, the J gene TRBJ2-2, with a weak D call TRBD1 (5 bases). Looked up from germline, CDR1 is SGHTA and CDR2 is FQGNSA. This CDR3 is 14 amino acids long. Trimming stripped 1 base from V and 10 bases from J, with 13 bases between. The CDR3 here is CASSLGDRRKELFF. CDR3 nucleotides: TGTGCCAGCAGCTTAGGCGACAGACGAAAGGAGCTGTTTTTT.

This clonotype was counted a few times. The chain uses TRBV28 and TRBJ1-2, with 8 bases that match TRBD1. The V gene end was trimmed by 3 bases and the J gene end by 2 bases; junction bases not matched to a gene: 5. The germline CDR1 and CDR2 sequences are MDHEN and SYDVKM. This CDR3 is 15 amino acids long. This CDR3 reads CASSFRDRSNYGYTF. DNA for the CDR3: TGTGCCAGCAGTTTTAGGGACAGGTCCAACTATGGCTACACCTTC.

This clonotype was found many times. This chain connects TRBV7-2 to TRBJ2-3; D is ambiguous. This CDR3 has 15 residues. The germline V and J ends were trimmed by 1 base and 5 bases, with 13 bases remaining between them. Germline V gene sequence: CDR1 SGHTA, CDR2 FQGNSA. CDR3 residues: CASSLESRVGDTQYF. Here the CDR3 DNA reads TGTGCCAGCAGCTTAGAGTCGCGAGTAGGAGATACGCAGTATTTT.

There are many counts of this clonotype. The chain carries TRBV11-2 and TRBJ2-3; 7 nucleotides line up with TRBD2. The junction had 3 bases not matched to a gene; V was cut back by 2 bases and J by 1 base. Germline V gene lookup returns CDR1 SGHAT and CDR2 FQNNGV. The CDR3 totals 15 residues. CDR3: CASSLTSARTDTQYF. DNA for the CDR3: TGTGCCAGCAGCTTAACTAGCGCGCGCACAGATACGCAGTATTTT.

This clonotype was counted between two and nine times. The chain carries TRBV11-3 and TRBJ2-7; D is unclear. The germline gives CDR1 SGHNT, CDR2 YENEEA. The V and J ends lost 4 bases and 0 bases respectively, with 10 bases between them. CDR3 length: 14 residues. As DNA, the CDR3 is TGTGCCAGCAGCTGGGCGGACGACTCCTACGAGCAGTACTTC. Translated: CASSWADDSYEQYF.

V and J are TRBV19 and TRBJ1-2, with unresolved D. Trimming cost V 3 bases and J 11 bases, with 13 bases left between them. The CDR3 consists of 12 residues. Per the germline V gene, CDR1 is LNHDA and CDR2 is SQIVND (reference sequence). The CDR3 spells CASSIPTAGYTF. The CDR3 nucleotides are TGTGCCAGTAGTATCCCAACGGCGGGGTACACCTTC. The variable domain in full, with the rest retrieved from reference TRBV19 and TRBJ1-2, is DGGITQSPKYLFRKEGQNVTLSCEQNLNHDAMYWYRQDPGQGLRLIYYSQIVNDFQKGDIAEGYSVSREKKESFPLTVTSAQKNPTAFYLCASSIPTAGYTFGSGTRLTVV.

This clonotype was recorded at least ten times. The chain combines TRBV12-3 or TRBV12-4 with TRBJ2-5; D is possibly TRBD1 (7 bases). V shed 7 bases and J shed 5 bases, with 20 bases lying between them. There are 15 residues in the CDR3. The CDR3 nucleotides are TGTGCCAGCACCCCTTCCGGAGGGGGCGGGGAGACCCAGTACTTC. Translated: CASTPSGGGGETQYF.

The V call is TRBV2, the J call TRBJ2-6; 7 bases align to TRBD1. Per germline, CDR1 SNHLY and CDR2 FYNNEI. The CDR3 is 18 amino acids. Trimming took 10 bases from V and 4 from J; bases not matched to a gene: 19. CDR3 protein: CANLPLGQWSPGANVLTF. The CDR3 coding sequence is TGTGCCAACTTACCATTGGGACAGTGGTCGCCCGGGGCCAACGTCCTGACTTTC.

The V gene is TRBV18, the J gene TRBJ1-1; D is unresolved. Germline-derived CDR1 and CDR2 are KGHSH and LQKENI. This CDR3 contains 18 residues. The V and J ends lost 0 bases and 1 base respectively, with 18 bases between them. For the CDR3, the DNA is TGTGCCAGCTCACCACCGGGAGACAAGGGTTCTAAGAACACTGAAGCTTTCTTT. The encoded protein is CASSPPGDKGSKNTEAFF.

The table lists this clonotype with many counts. This rearrangement joins TRBV30 to TRBJ2-2, with D perhaps TRBD1 (5 bases). The CDR3 extends over 14 amino acids. Germline-derived CDR1 and CDR2 are GTSNPN and SVGIG (reference sequence). V was trimmed by 4 bases and J by 3 bases, leaving 12 bases between them. The CDR3: CAWTWEGDTGELFF. The DNA for the CDR3 is TGTGCCTGGACTTGGGAAGGGGACACCGGGGAGCTGTTTTTT.